This T cell receptor beta chain was profiled in a study of low-dose radiotherapy and immunotherapy resistance in tumors. The CDR3 is made up of 13 amino acids. From germline, CDR1 is SEHNR and CDR2 FQNEAQ (reference sequence). V lost 5 bases to trimming and J lost 1 base, with 9 bases between them. This clonotype occurred many times. Time point in this sample: after trial treatment. Treatment reported: LDRT plus nivolumab, ipilimumab, low-dose cyclophosphamide and aspirin (RACIN trial). First-strand cDNA used TRAV- and TRBV-specific primers, covering alpha and beta chains. The TCRs were subjected to amplification over roughly 18 PCR cycles employing a constant-region primer in conjunction with a V-primer adapter. In vitro transcription amplified the mRNA that had been isolated. TCRdb independently ran MiXCR on the reads; one entry per CDR3 protein. Counted here are around 80,000 distinct CDR3 sequences, 17% occurring once; the ten biggest clones make up about 1.3%.

J is TRBJ2-7 and V is TRBV7-9; weak D call: TRBD2 (6 bases). The source was PBMCs, collected after low-dose radiotherapy plus immunotherapy. This TCR was sampled from a male donor with prostate cancer. CDR3 DNA sequence: TGTGCCAGCAGCCGGGGACTTTCCTACGAGCAGTACTTC. Residues: CASSRGLSYEQYF.